This T cell receptor beta chain was documented in a study of blood T cells in healthy people across ages. A second PCR of roughly 7 to 11 cycles used a sample-barcoded 5' primer and a J-beta primer mix. Each cDNA molecule was tagged by a template-switch adaptor that had 12 random nucleotides. TCRdb redid the calling of the 5' RACE reads with MiXCR, one entry per CDR3 protein. The sample shows approximately 830,000 distinct CDR3 sequences, approximately 65% of them seen only once. Whole-study results and caveats: CMV status of donors was unknown, possibly confounding expanded clonotype changes. Per million T cells, TCR beta diversity dropped about linearly as age rose.

Comment on this clonotype: Its matching antigen is unknown. Its ends do not fully match the called genes, so a read error is possible.

The CDR3 has 14 amino acids. From germline, CDR1 is SGHDT and CDR2 YYEEEE. This sequence originates from a man aged 25 to 40 in good health. Material: blood. The chain recombines TRBV5-6 with TRBJ2-5; no clear D. The CDR3 sequence: CAGSFRPSQETQYF. The CDR3 coding sequence is TGTGCCGGCAGCTTCCGGCCCTCCCAAGAGACCCAGTACTTC.